This record concerns one T cell receptor (beta chain) sequence. Its matching antigen is unknown. J was trimmed by 15 bases and V by 4 bases; bases with no gene match: 6. The germline V gene has CDR1 SGHAT and CDR2 FQNNGV. The CDR3 sequence is 12 residues long. The data are from a study of siplizumab effects on memory and regulatory T cells. TCRdb keeps only in-frame clones here, not all; method: immunoSEQ multiplex PCR. The data contain more than 90,000 clones, 80% to 95% of them singletons. Study-wide findings and caveats: Proliferating Tregs in siplizumab cultures were never verified as suppressive.

This receptor was identified in a human donor in good health. V gene TRBV11-2 combines with J gene TRBJ2-1; 10 bases map to TRBD2. Sequenced material: non-Treg CD4+ T cells sorted from blood. CDR3 region: CASSSGLAVTFF. The CDR3 DNA reads TGTGCCAGCAGCTCCGGACTAGCGGTTACGTTCTTC.